The following is a TCR beta chain sequence with its context. Its antigen is still unknown. The junction and the germline gene differ at one end; a read error may be behind it. This sample was taken from a study of blood T cells in healthy people across ages. Per germline, CDR1 MNHEY and CDR2 SMNVEV (reference sequence). The CDR3 is 13 residues long. With a J-beta primer mix and a sample-barcoded 5' primer, a second PCR ran about 7 to 12 cycles. TCRdb itself ran the 5' RACE reads through MiXCR, one entry per CDR3 protein. This table holds about 780,000 distinct CDR3 sequences, roughly 26% found once. Study results and caveats: Age brought a roughly linear fall in TCR beta diversity measured per million T cells.

No fewer than 6 micrograms of total RNA were isolated from every sample. This sample also appeared in a second study, on T cells of mothers and their children.

The TCR was taken from a boy aged 5-17 years in good health. V gene TRBV27 combines with J gene TRBJ2-7; 11 bases align to TRBD1. The source material was blood. CDR3 residues: CTSSSGQGDEQYF. The CDR3 DNA follows: TGTACCAGCAGCTCGGGACAGGGGGACGAGCAGTACTTC.